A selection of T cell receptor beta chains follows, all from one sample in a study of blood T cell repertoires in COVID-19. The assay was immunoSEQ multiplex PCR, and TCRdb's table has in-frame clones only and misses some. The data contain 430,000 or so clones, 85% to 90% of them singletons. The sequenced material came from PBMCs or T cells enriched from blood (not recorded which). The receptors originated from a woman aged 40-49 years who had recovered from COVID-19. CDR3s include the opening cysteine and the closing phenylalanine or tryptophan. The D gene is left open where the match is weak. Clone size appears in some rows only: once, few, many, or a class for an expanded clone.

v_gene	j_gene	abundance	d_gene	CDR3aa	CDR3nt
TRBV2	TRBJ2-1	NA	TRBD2	CASREREGANEQFF	TGTGCCAGCAGGGAGCGGGAGGGCGCGAATGAGCAGTTCTTC
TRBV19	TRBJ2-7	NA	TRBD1	CASTGTGVYEQYF	TGTGCCAGTACCGGGACAGGGGTGTACGAGCAGTACTTC
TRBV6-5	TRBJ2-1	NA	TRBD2	CASSYSGGEQFF	TGTGCCAGCAGTTACAGCGGGGGTGAGCAGTTCTTC
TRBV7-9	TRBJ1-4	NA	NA	CASSLTGTAYEKLFF	TGTGCCAGCAGCTTGACGGGTACTGCCTATGAAAAACTGTTTTTT
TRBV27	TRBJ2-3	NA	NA	CASSFRTTDTQYF	TGTGCCAGCAGTTTCAGAACCACAGATACGCAGTATTTT
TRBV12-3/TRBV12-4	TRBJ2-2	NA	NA	CASSHFSGELFF	TGTGCCAGCAGCCATTTTTCCGGGGAGCTGTTTTTT
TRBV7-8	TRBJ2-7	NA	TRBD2	CASSLAASGNSYEQYF	TGTGCCAGCAGCTTAGCGGCTAGCGGGAACTCCTACGAGCAGTACTTC
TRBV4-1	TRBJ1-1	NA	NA	CASSPGRDTEAFF	TGCGCCAGCAGCCCGGGGAGGGACACTGAAGCTTTCTTT
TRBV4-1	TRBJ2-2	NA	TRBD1	CASSPSQGVPNTGELFF	TGCGCCAGCAGCCCGTCTCAGGGGGTTCCGAACACCGGGGAGCTGTTTTTT
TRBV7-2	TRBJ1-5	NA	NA	CASSSRGGNQPQHF	TGTGCCAGCAGCTCCAGGGGTGGCAATCAGCCCCAGCATTTT
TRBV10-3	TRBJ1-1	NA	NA	CAISGGGAKNTEAFF	TGTGCCATCAGTGGGGGGGGAGCGAAAAACACTGAAGCTTTCTTT
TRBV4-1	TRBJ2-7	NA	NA	CASSRSSGQSYEQYF	TGCGCCAGCAGCCGCAGTTCTGGACAGTCCTACGAGCAGTACTTC
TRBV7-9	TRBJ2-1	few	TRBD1	CASSPGGHNEVQFF	TGTGCCAGCAGCCCAGGGGGCCACAATGAAGTGCAGTTCTTC
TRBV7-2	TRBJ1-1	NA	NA	CASRAPYREVNTEAFF	TGTGCCAGCCGCGCCCCTTACCGGGAAGTGAACACTGAAGCTTTCTTT
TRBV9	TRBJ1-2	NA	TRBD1	CASSVRQGAGGYTF	TGTGCCAGCAGCGTGCGACAGGGGGCAGGGGGCTACACCTTC
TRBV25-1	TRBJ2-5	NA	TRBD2	CASTGSRGALETQYF	TGTGCCAGCACCGGATCGCGGGGGGCCCTGGAGACCCAGTACTTC
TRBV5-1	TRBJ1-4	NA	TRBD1	CASSLGDRYNEKLFF	TGCGCCAGCAGCTTGGGGGACAGGTATAATGAAAAACTGTTTTTT
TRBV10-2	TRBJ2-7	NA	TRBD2	CASTGTLAVFSYEQYF	TGCGCCAGCACCGGAACGCTAGCGGTATTCTCCTACGAGCAGTACTTC
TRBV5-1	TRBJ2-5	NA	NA	CASSLRGGNHEETQYF	TGCGCCAGCAGCTTGCGTGGCGGGAACCACGAAGAGACCCAGTACTTC
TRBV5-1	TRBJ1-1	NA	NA	CASSPFGQGTEAFF	TGCGCCAGCTCCCCCTTCGGGCAGGGAACTGAAGCTTTCTTT
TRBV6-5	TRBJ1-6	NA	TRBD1	CASSYRWTGTSPLHF	TGTGCCAGCAGTTACAGATGGACAGGGACCTCACCCCTCCACTTT
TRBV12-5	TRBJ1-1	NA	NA	CASGLDSDNTEAFF	TGTGCTAGTGGTTTAGACTCTGACAACACTGAAGCTTTCTTT
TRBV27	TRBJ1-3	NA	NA	CASSSLGGSGNTIYF	TGTGCCAGCAGTTCGCTGGGGGGCTCTGGAAACACCATATATTTT
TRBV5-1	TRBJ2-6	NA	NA	CASSLGGTGANVLTF	TGCGCCAGCAGCTTGGGAGGGACTGGGGCCAACGTCCTGACTTTC
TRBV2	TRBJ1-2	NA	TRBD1	CASSDRRQGSDGYTF	TGTGCCAGCAGTGATCGCCGACAGGGAAGCGATGGCTACACCTTC
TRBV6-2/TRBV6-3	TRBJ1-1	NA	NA	CASSYDRGVDTEAFF	TGTGCCAGCAGTTACGATCGGGGGGTGGACACTGAAGCTTTCTTT
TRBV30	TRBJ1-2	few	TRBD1	CASQSRDRVFYGYTF	TGTGCCTCGCAGAGCCGGGACAGGGTTTTTTATGGCTACACCTTC
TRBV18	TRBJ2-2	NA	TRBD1	CASSVTGQINTGELFF	TGTGCCAGCTCAGTAACGGGACAGATCAACACCGGGGAGCTGTTTTTT
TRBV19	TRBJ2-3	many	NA	CASIVPGGDTQYF	TGTGCCAGTATCGTACCCGGGGGAGATACGCAGTATTTT
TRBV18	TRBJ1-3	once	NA	CASSPPRGAPGNTIYF	TGTGCCAGCTCACCACCCCGCGGGGCCCCTGGAAACACCATATATTTT
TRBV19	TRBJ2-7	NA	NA	CASSLQTAGPYEQYF	TGTGCCAGTAGTCTACAGACCGCAGGGCCCTACGAGCAGTACTTC